A selection of T cell receptor beta chains follows, all from one sample in a study of regulatory T cells in long-lasting Graves disease. TCRdb reprocessed the multiplex PCR reads with MiXCR, giving one entry per CDR3 protein. The sample has some 300,000 distinct CDR3 sequences, roughly 21% seen once. The sequenced sample was peripheral blood mononuclear cells (PBMCs), obtained when the disease was refractory, from a patient treated with antithyroid drugs. The receptors stem from a female donor with Graves disease. CDR3s include the opening cysteine and the closing phenylalanine or tryptophan. The order of the fields is CDR3 protein, CDR3 DNA, clone size, D gene, V gene, J gene, CDR3 length. D genes are given only for firm matches. Clone size is stated in some rows and not others, as once, few, many or a class when expanded.

CASSTSAGLGTGELFF,TGTGCCAGTAGTACGTCAGCGGGCCTAGGAACCGGGGAGCTGTTTTTT,many,-,TRBV19,TRBJ2-2,16
CASRPTGVNSPLHF,TGTGCCAGCAGGCCGACAGGGGTTAATTCACCCCTCCACTTT,many,TRBD1,TRBV2,TRBJ1-6,14
CASRPRTSGRLTYEQYF,TGTGCCAGCAGACCGAGGACTAGCGGGAGGCTTACCTACGAGCAGTACTTC,many,TRBD2,TRBV6-1,TRBJ2-7,17
CASSPRGLSTDTQYF,TGTGCCAGCAGCCCCAGGGGGCTTAGCACAGATACGCAGTATTTT,-,TRBD1,TRBV11-2,TRBJ2-3,15
CASGRDEKLFF,TGTGCCAGCGGCAGGGATGAAAAACTGTTTTTT,few,-,TRBV6-1,TRBJ1-4,11
CATSDFWRGHGKNTGELFF,TGTGCCACCAGTGATTTTTGGCGAGGACACGGAAAGAACACCGGGGAGCTGTTTTTT,many,-,TRBV24-1,TRBJ2-2,19
CASSLGSGRSGNTIYF,TGTGCCAGCAGCTTAGGGAGCGGCCGCTCTGGAAACACCATATATTTT,-,-,TRBV7-9,TRBJ1-3,16
CASTHTGTGSFEQYF,TGTGCCAGCACGCATACCGGGACAGGATCCTTCGAGCAGTACTTC,many,TRBD1,TRBV28,TRBJ2-7,15
CASSQDRISGKEGTEAFF,TGTGCCAGCAGCCAAGACAGGATTTCGGGGAAGGAGGGGACTGAAGCTTTCTTT,-,-,TRBV14,TRBJ1-1,18
CASSLTGAGNQPQHF,TGTGCCAGCAGTTTAACCGGCGCTGGGAATCAGCCCCAGCATTTT,many,-,TRBV28,TRBJ1-5,15
CASSSPKLPGANVLTF,TGTGCCAGCAGTTCCCCCAAGCTACCTGGGGCCAACGTCCTGACTTTC,few,-,TRBV27,TRBJ2-6,16
CATLTRNTEAFF,TGTGCCACGCTGACACGGAACACTGAAGCTTTCTTT,many,-,TRBV28,TRBJ1-1,12
CASSPARGLFGGSEQYF,TGCGCCAGCAGCCCCGCCCGCGGTTTATTTGGGGGAAGTGAGCAGTACTTC,-,-,TRBV4-1,TRBJ2-7,17